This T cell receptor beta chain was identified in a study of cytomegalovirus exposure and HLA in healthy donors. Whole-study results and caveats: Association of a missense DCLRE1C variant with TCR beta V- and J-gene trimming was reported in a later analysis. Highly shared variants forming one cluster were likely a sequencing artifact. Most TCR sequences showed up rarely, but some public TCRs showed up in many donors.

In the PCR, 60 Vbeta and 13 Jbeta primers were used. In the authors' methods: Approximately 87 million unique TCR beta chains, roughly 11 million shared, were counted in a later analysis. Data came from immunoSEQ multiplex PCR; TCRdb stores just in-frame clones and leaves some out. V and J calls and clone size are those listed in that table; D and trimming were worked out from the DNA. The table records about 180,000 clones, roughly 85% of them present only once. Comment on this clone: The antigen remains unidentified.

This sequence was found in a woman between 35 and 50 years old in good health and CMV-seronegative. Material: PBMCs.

Written as DNA, the CDR3 is TGTGCCAGTAGTCCTCAAACCGGGAGACCCACTGAAGCTTTCTTT. Its protein is CASSPQTGRPTEAFF. This sequence joins TRBV19 and TRBJ1-1, with no clear D. Trimming took 5 bases from V and 4 from J, leaving 17 bases between them. The V gene's germline CDR1 is LNHDA and CDR2 SQIVND (reference sequence). The CDR3 totals 15 residues.